This TCR beta chain was profiled in a study of shared clonotypes between healthy human individuals. Overall study findings and caveats: Sequencing depth was a factor that was expected to affect clonotype sharing among donors.

The CDR3 runs 16 residues. Germline CDR1 SGHAT, CDR2 FQDESV (reference sequence). Recent acute infections and vaccinations were absent in the healthy HIV-negative adult donors. On this clone: Its antigen remains unidentified. One end of the junction does not line up with germline, which may come from a read error.

The authors' processing: Junction-only immunoSEQ sequences carried no quality scores, so filtering differed. Sequencing used immunoSEQ multiplex PCR; TCRdb keeps in-frame clones, though not all of them. Clonal size and the V and J genes are those of that table, whereas D and trimming came from the DNA. The sample lists under 600,000 clones, roughly 72% seen once, with around 11% in the top ten. The chain joins TRBV11-1 to TRBJ2-6, with D possibly being TRBD1 or TRBD2 (5 bases each). This TCR was recovered from a woman aged 35 to 49 in good health. Some clones in this sample may be carry-over from other donors' samples. Sequenced: PBMCs. CDR3 bases: TGTGCCAGCAGCACCCCCGGGAAGTCTGGGGCCGACGTCCTGACTTTC. Amino acid sequence: CASSTPGKSGADVLTF.